This T cell receptor beta chain was obtained from a study of cytomegalovirus exposure and HLA in healthy donors. General study findings and limits: Later, an analysis found that common viral pathogens appeared to be linked with several of the most significant clusters. Analysis performed later found 16,951 TCR beta sequences associated with HLA alleles at 0.05 false discovery rate. When analyzed later, a missense DCLRE1C variant was found to be linked to TCR beta V- and J-gene trimming.

Notes on this clone: What it recognizes is unknown.

The CDR3 is made up of 12 amino acids. CDR1 and CDR2 (germline): GTSNPN, SVGIG (reference sequence). V gave up 6 bases and J gave up 7 bases; unmatched junction bases: 6. Healthy donors of bone marrow made up the group. PCR was performed using 60 Vbeta and 13 Jbeta primers. Measured with immunoSEQ multiplex PCR; TCRdb has only the in-frame clones, and not every one. This sample has 100,000 to 150,000 clones, with about 80% found just once. The chain joins TRBV30 to TRBJ2-5, with 9 bases aligning to TRBD2. The receptor was isolated from a woman aged 45-65 years in good health and CMV-seronegative. Sequencing used PBMCs. DNA for the CDR3: TGTGCCTGCCAGACTAGCGGAACGACCCAGTACTTC. This codes for CACQTSGTTQYF.